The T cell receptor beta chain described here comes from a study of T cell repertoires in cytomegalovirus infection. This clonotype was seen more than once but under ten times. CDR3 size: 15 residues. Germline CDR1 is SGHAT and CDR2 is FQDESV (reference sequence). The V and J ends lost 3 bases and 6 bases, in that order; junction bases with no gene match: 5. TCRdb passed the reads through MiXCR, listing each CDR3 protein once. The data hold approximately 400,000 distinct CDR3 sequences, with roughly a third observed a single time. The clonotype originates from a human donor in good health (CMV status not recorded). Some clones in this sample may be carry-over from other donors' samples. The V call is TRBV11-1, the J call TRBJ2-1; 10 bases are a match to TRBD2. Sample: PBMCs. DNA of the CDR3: TGTGCCAGCAGCTTGAGGAGCGGGGGGGCCAATGAGCAGTTCTTC. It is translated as CASSLRSGGANEQFF.